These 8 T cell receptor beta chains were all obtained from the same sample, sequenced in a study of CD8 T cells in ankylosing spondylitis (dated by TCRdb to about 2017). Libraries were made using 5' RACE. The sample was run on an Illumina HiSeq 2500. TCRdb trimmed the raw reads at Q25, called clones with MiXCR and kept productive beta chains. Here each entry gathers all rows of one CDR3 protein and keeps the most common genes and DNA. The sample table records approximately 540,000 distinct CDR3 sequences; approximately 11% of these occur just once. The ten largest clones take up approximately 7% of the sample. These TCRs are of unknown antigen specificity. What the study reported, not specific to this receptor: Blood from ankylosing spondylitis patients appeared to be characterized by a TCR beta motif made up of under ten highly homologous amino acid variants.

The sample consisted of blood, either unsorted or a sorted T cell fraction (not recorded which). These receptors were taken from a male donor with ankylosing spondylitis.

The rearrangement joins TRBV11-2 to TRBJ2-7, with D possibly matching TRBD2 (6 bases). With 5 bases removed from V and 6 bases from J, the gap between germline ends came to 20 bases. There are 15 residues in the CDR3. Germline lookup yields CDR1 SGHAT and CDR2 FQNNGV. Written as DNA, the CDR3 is TGTGCCAGCAGCCCTCATCCGACTAGATCAGGCGAGCAGTACGTC. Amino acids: CASSPHPTRSGEQYV.

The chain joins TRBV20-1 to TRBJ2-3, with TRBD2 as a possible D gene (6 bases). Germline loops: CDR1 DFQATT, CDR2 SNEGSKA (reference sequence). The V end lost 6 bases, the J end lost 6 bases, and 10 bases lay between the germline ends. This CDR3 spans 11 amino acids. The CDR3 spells CSAKTRDTQYF. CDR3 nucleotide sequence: TGCAGTGCGAAGACTAGGGATACGCAGTATTTT.

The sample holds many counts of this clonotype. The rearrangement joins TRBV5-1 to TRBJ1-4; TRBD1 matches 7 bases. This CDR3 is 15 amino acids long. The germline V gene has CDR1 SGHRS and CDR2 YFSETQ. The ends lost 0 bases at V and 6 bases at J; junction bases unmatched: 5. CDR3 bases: TGCGCCAGCAGCTTGGAAGGGGGCGCAGATGAAAAACTGTTTTTT. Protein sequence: CASSLEGGADEKLFF.

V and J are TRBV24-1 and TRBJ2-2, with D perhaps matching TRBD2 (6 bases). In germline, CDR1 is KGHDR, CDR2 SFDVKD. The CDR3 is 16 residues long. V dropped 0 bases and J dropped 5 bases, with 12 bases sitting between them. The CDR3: CATSDLRRARTGELFF. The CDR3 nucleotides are TGTGCCACCAGTGATTTGCGGAGGGCGAGGACCGGGGAGCTGTTTTTT.

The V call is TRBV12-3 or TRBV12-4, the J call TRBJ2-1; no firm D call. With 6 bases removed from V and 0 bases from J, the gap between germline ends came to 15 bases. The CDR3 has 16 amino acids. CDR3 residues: CASRGRARSSYNEQFF. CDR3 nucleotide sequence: TGTGCCAGCAGGGGTCGAGCACGAAGCTCCTACAATGAGCAGTTCTTC.

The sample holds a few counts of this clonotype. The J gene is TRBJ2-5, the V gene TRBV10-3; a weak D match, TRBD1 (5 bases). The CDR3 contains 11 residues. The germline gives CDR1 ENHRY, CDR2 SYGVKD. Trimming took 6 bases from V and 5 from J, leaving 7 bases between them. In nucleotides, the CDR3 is TGTGCCATCAGGGACATGGAGACCCAGTACTTC. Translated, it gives CAIRDMETQYF.

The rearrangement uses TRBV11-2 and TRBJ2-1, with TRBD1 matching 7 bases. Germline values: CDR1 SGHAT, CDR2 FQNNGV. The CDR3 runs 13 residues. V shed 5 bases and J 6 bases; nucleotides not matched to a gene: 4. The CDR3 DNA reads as TGTGCCAGCAGCACGACAGGGCTCAATGAGCAGTTCTTC. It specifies CASSTTGLNEQFF.

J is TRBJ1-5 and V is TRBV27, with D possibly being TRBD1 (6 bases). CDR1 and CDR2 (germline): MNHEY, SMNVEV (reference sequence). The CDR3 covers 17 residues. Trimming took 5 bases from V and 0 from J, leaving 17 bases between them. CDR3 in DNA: TGTGCCAGCAGTCCACAGGGCAGGGACTATAGCAATCAGCCCCAGCATTTT. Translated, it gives CASSPQGRDYSNQPQHF.